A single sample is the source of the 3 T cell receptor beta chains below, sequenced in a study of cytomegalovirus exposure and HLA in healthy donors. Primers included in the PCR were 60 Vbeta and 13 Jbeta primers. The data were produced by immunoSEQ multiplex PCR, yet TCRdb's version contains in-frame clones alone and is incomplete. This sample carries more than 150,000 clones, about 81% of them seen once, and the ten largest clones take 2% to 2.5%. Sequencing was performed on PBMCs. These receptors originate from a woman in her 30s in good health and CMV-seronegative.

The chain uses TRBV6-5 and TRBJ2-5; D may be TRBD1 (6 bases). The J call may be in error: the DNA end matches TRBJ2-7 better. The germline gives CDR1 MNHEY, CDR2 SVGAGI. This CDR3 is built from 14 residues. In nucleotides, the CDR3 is TGTGCCAGCAGTTACGGGGCAGGGGTGTACGAGCAGTACTTC. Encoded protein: CASSYGAGVYEQYF.

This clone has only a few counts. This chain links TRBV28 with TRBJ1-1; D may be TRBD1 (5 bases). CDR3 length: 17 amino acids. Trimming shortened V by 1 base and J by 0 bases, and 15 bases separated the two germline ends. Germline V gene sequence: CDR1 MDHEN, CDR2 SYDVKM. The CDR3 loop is CASSLFNQGFMNTEAFF. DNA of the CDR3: TGTGCCAGCAGTTTATTTAACCAGGGCTTCATGAACACTGAAGCTTTCTTT.

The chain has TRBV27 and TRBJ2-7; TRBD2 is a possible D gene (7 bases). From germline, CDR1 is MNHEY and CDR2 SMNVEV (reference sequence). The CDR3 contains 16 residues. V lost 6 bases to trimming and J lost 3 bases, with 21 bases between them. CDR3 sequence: CASRRGGAEGSYEQYF. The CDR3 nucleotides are TGTGCCAGCAGACGTGGGGGGGCTGAGGGGAGCTACGAGCAGTACTTC.